The text below deals with one T cell receptor beta chain. Trimming pared 3 bases from V and 5 bases from J, leaving 10 bases between. Per germline, CDR1 SGHAT and CDR2 FQNNGV. This CDR3 contains 13 residues. This specimen belongs to a study of blood T cell repertoires in COVID-19. Authors' data handling: Reference gene primer amplification gave nucleated cell count estimates. The repertoire was sequenced with immunoSEQ multiplex PCR; TCRdb's copy has only in-frame clones and lacks some. V and J calls and clone size follow that table, whereas D and trimming were derived from the DNA. The table has 69,000 or so clones, roughly 80% seen once.

The V and J genes are TRBV11-2 and TRBJ2-5, with a possible D match to TRBD2 (5 bases). The clonotype originates from a man aged 45-65 years with COVID-19, enrolled during active disease. Sequenced material: peripheral blood. The CDR3 region has the DNA TGTGCCAGCAGCTTTTCCGGGGAGGAGACCCAGTACTTC. Protein: CASSFSGEETQYF.